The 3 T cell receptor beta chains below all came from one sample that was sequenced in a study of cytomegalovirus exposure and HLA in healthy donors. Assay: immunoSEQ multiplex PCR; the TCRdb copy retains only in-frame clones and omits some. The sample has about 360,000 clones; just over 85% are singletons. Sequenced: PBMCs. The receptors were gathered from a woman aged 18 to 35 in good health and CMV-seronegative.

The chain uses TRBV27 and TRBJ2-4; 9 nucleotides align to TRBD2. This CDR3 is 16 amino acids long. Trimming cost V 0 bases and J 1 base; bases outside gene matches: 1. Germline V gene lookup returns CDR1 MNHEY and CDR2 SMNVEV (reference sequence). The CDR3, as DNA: TGTGCCAGCAGTTTATCCAGCGGGAGGGCCAAAAACATTCAGTACTTC. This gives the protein CASSLSSGRAKNIQYF.

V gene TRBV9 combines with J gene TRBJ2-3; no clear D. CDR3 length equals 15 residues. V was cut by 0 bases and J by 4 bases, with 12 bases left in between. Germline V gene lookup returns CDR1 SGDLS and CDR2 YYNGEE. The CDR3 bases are TGTGCCAGCAGCGTAGGTGCGTTGAGCTCAGATACGCAGTATTTT. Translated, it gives CASSVGALSSDTQYF.

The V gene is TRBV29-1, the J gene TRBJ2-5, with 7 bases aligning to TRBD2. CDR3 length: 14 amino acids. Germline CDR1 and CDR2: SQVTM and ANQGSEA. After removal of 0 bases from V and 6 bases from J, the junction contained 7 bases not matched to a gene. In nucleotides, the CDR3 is TGCAGCGTTGAAGATCGACAGCGGGGTAAGACCCAGTACTTC. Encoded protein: CSVEDRQRGKTQYF.